Listed here are 20 T cell receptor beta chains from one sample, sequenced in a study of blood T cell repertoires in COVID-19. The method was immunoSEQ multiplex PCR; TCRdb's version includes in-frame clones alone and lacks a portion of them. The profile covers approximately 290,000 clones, with approximately 86% appearing a single time and 0.7% to 1% taken by the ten largest. The specimen sequenced was peripheral blood. These receptors were collected from a human donor with COVID-19, enrolled during active disease. The donor label of this sample is uncertain.

This clone was seen more than once but under ten times. DNA for the CDR3: TGTGCCAGTACCGGGACAGGGGCCGGGGAGCTGTTTTTT. Protein sequence: CASTGTGAGELFF. The chain carries TRBV19 and TRBJ2-2; the match to TRBD1 covers 10 bases. The germline CDR1 and CDR2 sequences are LNHDA and SQIVND (reference sequence). The CDR3 totals 13 residues. The trim removed 7 bases at V and 6 bases at J, leaving 2 bases unmatched.

J is TRBJ2-2 and V is TRBV27, with 14 positions matching TRBD2. CDR1 and CDR2 (germline): MNHEY, SMNVEV (reference sequence). V gave up 4 bases and J gave up 7 bases; unmatched junction bases: 8. This CDR3 spans 17 amino acids. The CDR3 spells CASSYLTSGRASGELFF. In DNA form, the CDR3 reads TGTGCCAGCAGTTACCTGACTAGCGGGAGGGCAAGCGGGGAGCTGTTTTTT.

V usage is TRBV25-1 and J usage is TRBJ2-7, with 9 bases that match TRBD1. Trimming cost V 9 bases and J 10 bases; bases outside gene matches: 4. The germline V gene has CDR1 MGHDK and CDR2 SYGVNS. This CDR3 is built from 10 residues. Here the CDR3 reads CASPTGGQYF. The DNA for the CDR3 is TGTGCCAGTCCGACAGGGGGTCAGTACTTC.

The chain links TRBV11-2 to TRBJ2-7; D is perhaps TRBD1 (5 bases). Trimming left V 5 bases short and J 1 base short, with 6 bases between. The germline gives CDR1 SGHAT, CDR2 FQNNGV. The CDR3 length is 12 residues. CDR3 amino acids: CASSRTSYEQYF. The CDR3 coding sequence is TGTGCCAGCAGCCGGACATCCTACGAGCAGTACTTC.

The CDR3 loop is CASSDPETGGERTEAFF. CDR3 bases: TGTGCCAGCAGTGACCCTGAGACAGGGGGCGAGAGGACTGAAGCTTTCTTT. This chain joins TRBV6-4 and TRBJ1-1; 10 bases match TRBD1. CDR3 length equals 17 residues. Losses at the gene ends were 2 bases for V and 5 bases for J; bases not matched to a gene: 11. Per the germline V gene, CDR1 is MRHNA and CDR2 is SNTAGT.

The chain couples TRBV3-1 (or the pseudogene TRBV3-2) to TRBJ1-2, with D perhaps matching TRBD1 (6 bases). V dropped 6 bases and J dropped 2 bases, with 13 bases sitting between them. The CDR3 sequence is 14 residues long. Germline V gene lookup returns CDR1 LGHDT and CDR2 YNNKEL (reference sequence). The DNA for the CDR3 is TGTGCCAGCAGTCCTGACAGGACCAACTATGGCTACACCTTC. Translation gives CASSPDRTNYGYTF.

The chain links TRBV29-1 to TRBJ2-5, with 8 positions matching TRBD1. The CDR3 sequence is 14 residues long. Per the germline V gene, CDR1 is SQVTM and CDR2 is ANQGSEA. V shed 6 bases and J 5 bases; nucleotides not matched to a gene: 11. CDR3 protein: CSVISQGAGETQYF. The CDR3 DNA follows: TGCAGCGTCATTTCCCAGGGGGCTGGGGAGACCCAGTACTTC.

This rearrangement joins TRBV27 to TRBJ2-7; 10 bases map to TRBD1. Germline loops: CDR1 MNHEY, CDR2 SMNVEV (reference sequence). The CDR3 extends over 13 amino acids. V gave up 5 bases and J gave up 7 bases; unmatched junction bases: 5. The CDR3 here is CASSGQGVGEQYF. The DNA for the CDR3 is TGTGCCAGCAGTGGACAGGGGGTGGGTGAGCAGTACTTC.

The gene calls are TRBV5-4 and TRBJ1-2; no firm D call. The CDR3 loop spans 14 amino acids. V lost 2 bases and J lost 5, with 13 bases in between. Germline CDR1 is SGHNT and CDR2 is YYREEE (reference sequence). CDR3 sequence: CASSFPGSLYGYTF. The CDR3 nucleotides are TGTGCCAGCAGCTTTCCCGGGAGCTTGTATGGCTACACCTTC.

The V gene is TRBV12-3 or TRBV12-4, the J gene TRBJ2-2, with no clear D. CDR3 size: 13 residues. Trimming removed 3 bases from V and 6 bases from J, with 8 bases in between. The chain's CDR3 is CASSFRAAGELFF. CDR3 DNA: TGTGCCAGCAGTTTCCGCGCGGCCGGGGAGCTGTTTTTT.

V is TRBV2 and J is TRBJ2-7; no reliable D call. The CDR3 has 12 amino acids. CDR1 and CDR2 (germline): SNHLY, FYNNEI. Trimming cost V 5 bases and J 4 bases, with 9 bases left between them. The CDR3 protein is CASSNRPYEQYF. CDR3 DNA sequence: TGTGCCAGCAGTAACAGACCTTACGAGCAGTACTTC.

This rearrangement joins TRBV7-3 to TRBJ2-2; D perhaps matches TRBD1 (6 bases). V was trimmed by 3 bases and J by 3 bases, leaving 17 bases between them. CDR1 is SGHTA and CDR2 is FQGTGA in the germline V gene. CDR3 size: 17 residues. CDR3 protein: CASSFQQGSMDTGELFF. The CDR3 DNA is TGTGCCAGCAGCTTTCAACAGGGATCTATGGACACCGGGGAGCTGTTTTTT.

This chain joins TRBV6-2 or TRBV6-3 and TRBJ1-6, with 7 nucleotides matching TRBD1. In germline, CDR1 is MNHEY, CDR2 SVGEGT. After removal of 7 bases from V and 8 bases from J, the junction contained 8 bases not matched to a gene. The CDR3 totals 14 residues. The DNA for the CDR3 is TGTGCCAGCACCCCGACAGGGAGGTATTCACCCCTCCACTTT. Protein product: CASTPTGRYSPLHF.

The J gene is TRBJ2-3, the V gene TRBV5-5; a possible D gene is TRBD2 (5 bases). V lost 3 bases and J lost 2, with 10 bases in between. Germline loops: CDR1 SGHKS, CDR2 YYEKEE (reference sequence). The CDR3 runs 14 residues. The CDR3 loop is CASSSGLYTDTQYF. The CDR3 region has the DNA TGTGCCAGCAGCTCCGGACTGTACACAGATACGCAGTATTTT.

This chain joins TRBV5-6 and TRBJ2-1, with TRBD2 matching over 7 bases. Germline V lookup: CDR1 SGHDT, CDR2 YYEEEE. The CDR3 runs to 18 residues. Trimming at V came to 4 bases and at J to 0 bases, leaving 13 bases not matched to a gene. The CDR3 here is CASSPGLDRIYSYNEQFF. DNA for the CDR3: TGTGCCAGCAGCCCAGGACTAGATAGGATTTACTCCTACAATGAGCAGTTCTTC.

The chain combines TRBV12-3 or TRBV12-4 with TRBJ1-1, with TRBD1 as a possible D gene (5 bases). V shed 5 bases and J shed 7 bases, with 8 bases lying between them. This CDR3 spans 11 amino acids. The CDR3 DNA reads TGTGCCAGCAGTCAGGGCTATGAAGCTTTCTTT. Its translation: CASSQGYEAFF.

V and J are TRBV2 and TRBJ2-3; a possible D gene is TRBD1 (6 bases). The V and J ends lost 5 bases and 4 bases respectively, with 13 bases between them. CDR1 SNHLY and CDR2 FYNNEI come from the germline V gene. The CDR3 covers 14 residues. CDR3 nucleotides: TGTGCCAGCAGTTCGGACAGAGGTGCAGATACGCAGTATTTT. Its translation: CASSSDRGADTQYF.

The genes are TRBV7-6 and TRBJ1-1; TRBD1 is a possible D gene (6 bases). The length of the CDR3 is 14 residues. The ends were cut back, 1 base at V and 5 bases at J, with 11 bases in the middle. Germline V lookup: CDR1 SGHVS, CDR2 FNYEAQ. CDR3: CASSLDRGATEAFF. For the CDR3, the DNA is TGTGCCAGCAGCTTAGATCGGGGGGCAACTGAAGCTTTCTTT.

The chain is built from TRBV28 and TRBJ1-4, with TRBD1 matching 9 bases. Germline values: CDR1 MDHEN, CDR2 SYDVKM. This CDR3 has 14 residues. The V gene end was trimmed by 2 bases and the J gene end by 6 bases; junction bases not matched to a gene: 1. CDR3 residues: CASSLRDRDEKLFF. As DNA, the CDR3 is TGTGCCAGCAGTTTACGGGACAGGGATGAAAAACTGTTTTTT.

There are a few counts of this clone. The rearrangement joins TRBV7-9 to TRBJ1-1, with D perhaps matching TRBD1 (5 bases). CDR1 is SEHNR and CDR2 is FQNEAQ in the germline V gene (reference sequence). V shed 5 bases and J shed 2 bases, with 21 bases lying between them. The CDR3 has 17 amino acids. This chain's CDR3 is CASSGRQTAFPNTEAFF. The CDR3 DNA reads TGTGCCAGCAGCGGTCGACAGACAGCCTTTCCTAACACTGAAGCTTTCTTT. Full variable domain (missing parts from reference TRBV7-9 and TRBJ1-1): DTGVSQNPRHKITKRGQNVTFRCDPISEHNRLYWYRQTLGQGPEFLTYFQNEAQLEKSRLLSDRFSAERPKGSFSTLEIQRTEQGDSAMYLCASSGRQTAFPNTEAFFGQGTRLTVV.